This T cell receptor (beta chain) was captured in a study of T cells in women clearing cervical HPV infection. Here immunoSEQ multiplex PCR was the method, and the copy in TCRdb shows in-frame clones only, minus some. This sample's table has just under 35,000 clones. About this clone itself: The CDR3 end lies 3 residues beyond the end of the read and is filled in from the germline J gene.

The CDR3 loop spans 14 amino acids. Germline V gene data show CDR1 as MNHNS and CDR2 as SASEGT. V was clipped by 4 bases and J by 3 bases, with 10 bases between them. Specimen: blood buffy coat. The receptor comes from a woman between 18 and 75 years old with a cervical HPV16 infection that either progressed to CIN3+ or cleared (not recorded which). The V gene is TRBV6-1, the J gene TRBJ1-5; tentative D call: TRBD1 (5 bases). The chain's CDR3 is CASSAEDNNQPQHF. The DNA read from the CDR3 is TGTGCCAGCAGTGCGGAGGACAACAATCAGCCC.